Listed below are T cell receptor beta chains from one sample, sequenced in a study of CD8+ T cells in alopecia areata. Generated by immunoSEQ multiplex PCR, the TCRdb table keeps only in-frame clones and is missing some. The table has more than 95,000 clones, roughly 63% seen once. Specimen: CD8+ T cells sorted from blood, collected at week 4, from a patient treated with tofacitinib. The source is a human donor with alopecia areata. The CDR3 runs from the conserved cysteine through the conserved F or W. A D gene is named only where the DNA matches it firmly. Clone size is shown for a subset of rows, as once, few, many or a class of expanded clone.

J gene,CDR3 length,V gene,clone size,D gene,CDR3 DNA,CDR3 protein
TRBJ1-5,14,TRBV7-8,NA,NA,TGTGCCAGCAGCTCCATACAGGGATATCAGCCCCAGCATTTT,CASSSIQGYQPQHF
TRBJ1-1,12,TRBV7-9,NA,NA,TGTGCCAGCAGCTTCTCCGGGGCTGAAGCTTTCTTT,CASSFSGAEAFF
TRBJ2-3,13,TRBV11-2,NA,NA,TGTGCCAGCAGCTTAGTGTCCGGAGATACGCAGTATTTT,CASSLVSGDTQYF
TRBJ2-1,16,TRBV4-1,NA,NA,TGCGCCAGCAGCGTAAGGGCCCAGACAGAGGTTAATGAGCAGTTCTTC,CASSVRAQTEVNEQFF
TRBJ2-5,13,TRBV28,few,NA,TGTGCCAGCAGTACGACGGGTGAAGAGACCCAGTACTTC,CASSTTGEETQYF
TRBJ1-2,14,TRBV27,NA,TRBD1,TGTGCCAGCAGTTTATTGGGACAGGGCTATGGCTACACCTTC,CASSLLGQGYGYTF
TRBJ1-1,14,TRBV27,NA,TRBD1,TGTGCCAGCAGTTTGAAGACAGGGGGCTTTGAAGCTTTCTTT,CASSLKTGGFEAFF
TRBJ2-7,11,TRBV5-1,NA,NA,TGCGCCAGCAGCCCTGACCACGAGCAGTACTTC,CASSPDHEQYF
TRBJ2-1,13,TRBV29-1,NA,TRBD2,TGCAGCGTGGCTAGCGGGGAATACAATGAGCAGTTCTTC,CSVASGEYNEQFF
TRBJ1-3,16,TRBV6-1,few,NA,TGTGCCAGCAGTGAATGGGTGGAGACCTCTGGAAACACCATATATTTT,CASSEWVETSGNTIYF
TRBJ2-7,13,TRBV4-1,NA,NA,TGCGCCAGCAGCCAAGCTACATGGCACGAGCAGTACTTC,CASSQATWHEQYF
TRBJ2-7,11,TRBV27,NA,NA,TGTGCCAGCAGTCGACAGAACGAGCAGTACTTC,CASSRQNEQYF
TRBJ1-5,13,TRBV27,NA,NA,TGTGCCAGCAGTTTCCGTCCCGAGTGGCCCCAGCATTTT,CASSFRPEWPQHF
TRBJ1-5,13,TRBV30,NA,NA,TGTGCCTGGAGTCCTGCTGACAATCAGCCCCAGCATTTT,CAWSPADNQPQHF
TRBJ1-1,12,TRBV29-1,NA,NA,TGCAGCGTTGAAGCGGTGGACACTGAAGCTTTCTTT,CSVEAVDTEAFF
TRBJ2-7,11,TRBV6-1,NA,NA,TGTGCCAGCAGTGATAATTTCGAGCAGTACTTC,CASSDNFEQYF
TRBJ2-1,16,TRBV6-5,NA,NA,TGTGCCAGCAGTTACTCCGCGGCCAGGGAGTACAATGAGCAGTTCTTC,CASSYSAAREYNEQFF
TRBJ2-1,13,TRBV14,NA,NA,TGTGCCAGCAGCCCAGGGCTCGACAATGAGCAGTTCTTC,CASSPGLDNEQFF
TRBJ2-7,13,TRBV29-1,once,NA,TGCAGCGTGGCCCAGGGGAGACCCTACGAGCAGTACTTC,CSVAQGRPYEQYF
TRBJ2-5,12,TRBV30,NA,TRBD2,TGTGCCGGAGCGGGGCCTAGCGGGGCCCAGTACTTC,CAGAGPSGAQYF
TRBJ2-5,14,TRBV29-1,NA,NA,TGCAGCGTCCTTGGGGCAGAGAGTCAAGAGACCCAGTACTTC,CSVLGAESQETQYF
TRBJ1-2,14,TRBV4-1,NA,NA,TGCGCCAGCAGCCAAGACGCAGGGATCTATGGCTACACCTTC,CASSQDAGIYGYTF
TRBJ1-4,12,TRBV30,NA,NA,TGTGCCTGGAGGAGGGGCACTGAAAAACTGTTTTTT,CAWRRGTEKLFF